Following are 5 T cell receptor beta chains from one sample sequenced in a study of cytomegalovirus exposure and HLA in healthy donors. With 60 Vbeta and 13 Jbeta primers, the PCR was carried out. The assay was immunoSEQ multiplex PCR, and TCRdb's table has in-frame clones only and misses some. The sample carries 250,000 to 300,000 clones, 84% recorded once. Sample: PBMCs. The receptors derive from a woman aged 40 to 55 in good health and CMV-seropositive.

The V call is TRBV5-1, the J call TRBJ2-2; D might be TRBD2 (7 bases). The CDR3 totals 13 residues. Germline V CDR1 and CDR2: SGHRS, YFSETQ. The ends were cut back, 6 bases at V and 7 bases at J, with 13 bases in the middle. The CDR3, as DNA: TGCGCCAGCAACAGGGACTATAACGGGGAGCTGTTTTTT. Translated, it gives CASNRDYNGELFF.

This clone was counted between two and nine times. The chain joins TRBV28 to TRBJ1-5; a weak D match, TRBD1 (6 bases). Germline values: CDR1 MDHEN, CDR2 SYDVKM. Between the trimmed V and J ends, which lost 7 bases and 5 bases, there was a span of 12 bases. The CDR3 length is 13 residues. The CDR3 loop reads CASNRDLDQPQHF. CDR3 DNA sequence: TGTGCCAGCAACAGGGATCTTGATCAGCCCCAGCATTTT.

This chain uses TRBV4-2 with TRBJ2-7; 7 nucleotides match TRBD2. The ends lost 1 base at V and 0 bases at J; junction bases unmatched: 9. Germline V lookup: CDR1 LGHNA, CDR2 YNFKEQ. This CDR3 has 17 residues. The CDR3 loop is CASSQVFLADSSYEQYF. The CDR3 coding sequence is TGTGCCAGCAGCCAAGTATTTCTAGCGGATAGCTCCTACGAGCAGTACTTC.

This clone occurred a few times. The rearrangement joins TRBV13 to TRBJ2-1, with D perhaps TRBD2 (6 bases). The CDR3 runs to 14 residues. V was clipped by 3 bases and J by 9 bases, with 15 bases between them. Looked up from germline, CDR1 is PRHDT and CDR2 is FYEKMQ (reference sequence). CDR3 DNA: TGTGCCAGCAGCTTTTTTCGGGACTCGGCTGAGCAGTTCTTC. Amino acid sequence: CASSFFRDSAEQFF.

This rearrangement joins TRBV2 to TRBJ1-1, with 8 bases matching TRBD1. CDR3 size: 13 residues. J was trimmed by 0 bases and V by 6 bases; bases with no gene match: 0. Germline values: CDR1 SNHLY, CDR2 FYNNEI. The CDR3 spells CASRDRVNTEAFF. CDR3 DNA sequence: TGTGCCAGCAGGGACAGGGTGAACACTGAAGCTTTCTTT. The full variable domain, in which reference TRBV2 and TRBJ1-1 provide the parts outside the CDR3, is EPEVTQTPSHQVTQMGQEVILRCVPISNHLYFYWYRQILGQKVEFLVSFYNNEISEKSEIFDDQFSVERPDGSNFTLKIRSTKLEDSAMYFCASRDRVNTEAFFGQGTRLTVV.